Listed here are 25 T cell receptor beta chains from one sample, sequenced in a study of T-cell reconstitution after alpha-beta-depleted transplantation in children. The TCRbeta library incorporated unique molecular identifiers. TCRdb fed the PCR reads into MiXCR, producing one record per CDR3 protein. Found here are 490,000 or so distinct CDR3 sequences, around 13% of them singletons; the top ten hold about 5%. This sample comprised PBMCs from the stem cell graft donor, obtained from the stem cell graft. Every receptor here comes from a human donor who donated a stem cell graft to a child with combined immunodeficiency.

This clonotype was seen more than once but under ten times. Since a much larger clone is just one base distant, this may be a read error. This chain connects TRBV18 to TRBJ2-7; tentative D call: TRBD1 (5 bases). Trimming removed 3 bases from V and 3 bases from J, with 6 bases in between. The germline V gene encodes CDR1 KGHSH and CDR2 LQKENI. This CDR3 contains 12 residues. In DNA form, the CDR3 reads TGTGCCAGCTCACCGGACAACTACGAGCAGTACTTC. This sequence encodes CASSPDNYEQYF. The whole variable domain, filled in from reference TRBV18 and TRBJ2-7, reads NAGVMQNPRHLVRRRGQEARLRCSPMKGHSHVYWYRQLPEEGLKFMVYLQKENIIDESGMPKERFSAEFPKEGPSILRIQQVVRGDSAAYFCASSPDNYEQYFGPGTRLTVT.

This clonotype was detected only a few times. The chain combines TRBV7-9 with TRBJ1-2, with TRBD1 matching over 8 bases. The CDR3 runs 13 residues. J lost 6 bases, V lost 5 bases, and 5 bases had no gene match. Germline lookup yields CDR1 SEHNR and CDR2 FQNEAQ (reference sequence). The CDR3 DNA sequence: TGTGCCAGCAGCCCGCAGGGGGCTAATGGCTACACCTTC. It yields the protein CASSPQGANGYTF.

This clonotype was observed a handful of times. This chain uses TRBV11-2 with TRBJ2-1; D gene ambiguous. CDR3 length: 15 residues. Between the trimmed V and J ends, which lost 4 bases and 6 bases, there was a span of 16 bases. Germline V gene data show CDR1 as SGHAT and CDR2 as FQNNGV. This CDR3 reads CASSSFEGSRNEQFF. Here the CDR3 DNA reads TGTGCCAGCAGCTCCTTTGAAGGAAGTCGCAATGAGCAGTTCTTC.

The CDR3 DNA reads TGCTTCTGGGCCCAGGGGCAGGTTAACAATGAGCAGTTCTTC. It codes for CFWAQGQVNNEQFF. The chain joins TRBV20-1 to TRBJ2-1, with D perhaps TRBD1 (6 bases). Germline CDR1 DFQATT, CDR2 SNEGSKA (reference sequence). The CDR3 runs 14 residues.

The CDR3 sequence is CASSEAVVGSSYEQYF. For the CDR3, the DNA is TGTGCCAGCAGTGAAGCTGTGGTGGGAAGCTCCTACGAGCAGTACTTC. The rearrangement joins TRBV6-1 to TRBJ2-7; the D is unclear. The CDR3 runs to 16 residues. Trimming cost V 0 bases and J 0 bases, with 12 bases left between them. Germline V gives CDR1 MNHNS, CDR2 SASEGT.

This rearrangement joins TRBV7-2 to TRBJ1-2; perhaps TRBD1 as D (6 bases). V was pared by 7 bases and J by 5 bases, with 14 bases between. The CDR3 totals 13 residues. Germline loops: CDR1 SGHTA, CDR2 FQGNSA. The CDR3 protein is CASTPQDRYGYTF. The CDR3 nucleotides read TGTGCCAGCACCCCTCAGGACAGATATGGCTACACCTTC.

In this sample, this clonotype turned up a few times. The V gene is TRBV7-2, the J gene TRBJ2-3; D call uncertain. V lost 1 base to trimming and J lost 7 bases, with 9 bases between them. The CDR3 contains 13 residues. Germline CDR1 is SGHTA and CDR2 is FQGNSA. The CDR3 sequence is CASSLGDLNTQYF. DNA of the CDR3: TGTGCCAGCAGCTTAGGGGATCTGAATACGCAGTATTTT.

The sample holds many counts of this clonotype. The rearrangement uses TRBV28 and TRBJ2-7; no clear D. The germline V and J ends were trimmed by 4 bases and 5 bases, with 6 bases remaining between them. In germline, CDR1 is MDHEN, CDR2 SYDVKM. The CDR3 totals 11 residues. Written as DNA, the CDR3 is TGTGCCAGCAGTTCGGTCCACGAGCAGTACTTC. Its protein product is CASSSVHEQYF. Combining the CDR3 with reference TRBV28 and TRBJ2-7 gives the whole variable domain DVKVTQSSRYLVKRTGEKVFLECVQDMDHENMFWYRQDPGLGLRLIYFSYDVKMKEKGDIPEGYSVSREKKERFSLILESASTNQTSMYLCASSSVHEQYFGPGTRLTVT.

This clonotype was counted at least ten times. J is TRBJ2-1 and V is TRBV6-2 or TRBV6-3; 7 bases line up with TRBD2. The CDR3 is made up of 12 amino acids. Unmatched junction bases numbered 0, after V lost 2 bases and J lost 8 bases. Germline values: CDR1 MNHEY, CDR2 SVGEGT. This CDR3 reads CASSYRGDEQFF. Written as DNA, the CDR3 is TGTGCCAGCAGTTACCGGGGGGATGAGCAGTTCTTC.

The rearrangement uses TRBV12-3 or TRBV12-4 and TRBJ1-6, with TRBD1 as a possible D gene (5 bases). The CDR3 sequence is 12 residues long. V was clipped by 10 bases and J by 4 bases, with 8 bases between them. In nucleotides, the CDR3 is TGTGCCACCAGGGATTATAATTCACCCCTCCACTTT. Its translation: CATRDYNSPLHF.

This clonotype was picked up a small number of times. J is TRBJ2-7 and V is TRBV5-1; TRBD2 matches 11 bases. The CDR3 has 14 amino acids. Per germline, CDR1 SGHRS and CDR2 YFSETQ. Losses at the gene ends were 9 bases for V and 0 bases for J; bases not matched to a gene: 5. Here the CDR3 reads CATSGTSGSYEQYF. DNA for the CDR3: TGCGCCACCTCCGGGACTAGCGGCTCCTACGAGCAGTACTTC.

The CDR3 spells CASSREGSYNEQFF. Written as DNA, the CDR3 is TGTGCCAGCAGCCGGGAGGGCAGCTACAATGAGCAGTTCTTC. The rearrangement uses TRBV6-2 or TRBV6-3 and TRBJ2-1; 8 bases line up with TRBD2. After removal of 6 bases from V and 3 bases from J, the junction contained 4 bases not matched to a gene. The CDR3 is 14 amino acids. Germline V gene lookup returns CDR1 MNHEY and CDR2 SVGEGT.

This sequence joins TRBV7-9 and TRBJ2-2; D is possibly TRBD2 (5 bases). Germline CDR1 is SEHNR and CDR2 is FQNEAQ (reference sequence). This CDR3 spans 14 amino acids. Trimming left V 0 bases short and J 6 bases short, with 8 bases between. CDR3 in amino acids: CASSLAGDAGELFF. The DNA of the CDR3 is TGTGCCAGCAGCTTAGCGGGAGATGCCGGGGAGCTGTTTTTT.

This chain joins TRBV20-1 and TRBJ2-1; 11 nucleotides agree with TRBD2. The germline CDR1 and CDR2 sequences are DFQATT and SNEGSKA (reference sequence). The V gene end was trimmed by 3 bases and the J gene end by 10 bases; junction bases not matched to a gene: 8. The CDR3 contains 14 residues. The CDR3 nucleotides are TGCAGTGCTAGGAAACTAGCGGGAGTAGGGGAGCAGTTCTTC. Translating it yields CSARKLAGVGEQFF.

This clonotype has ten or more counts. The chain is built from TRBV29-1 and TRBJ1-4; D unclear. The CDR3 is 15 amino acids. Trimming stripped 4 bases from V and 0 bases from J, with 12 bases between. Germline lookup yields CDR1 SQVTM and CDR2 ANQGSEA. The CDR3 nucleotides read TGCAGCGTTGCCAAGGACCCCGCAACTAATGAAAAACTGTTTTTT. It specifies CSVAKDPATNEKLFF.

The rearrangement links TRBV27 to TRBJ1-5; maybe TRBD1 (6 bases). Trimming took off 0 bases at V and 2 bases at J, with 11 bases between the two ends. CDR1 is MNHEY, CDR2 SMNVEV, per germline (reference sequence). The CDR3 loop spans 16 amino acids. For the CDR3, the DNA is TGTGCCAGCAGTTTATCCGGGGGCGGGGGCAATCAGCCCCAGCATTTT. Translating gives CASSLSGGGGNQPQHF.

In its sample, this clonotype was seen a few times. The V call is TRBV5-1, the J call TRBJ2-1; 13 bases map to TRBD2. Trimming cost V 2 bases and J 6 bases; bases outside gene matches: 11. Per the germline V gene, CDR1 is SGHRS and CDR2 is YFSETQ. The CDR3 has 18 amino acids. The chain's CDR3 is CASSFTTSGRAGGNEQFF. DNA of the CDR3: TGCGCCAGCAGCTTCACCACTAGCGGGAGGGCCGGAGGCAATGAGCAGTTCTTC.

On this clonotype: A much larger clone is a single base away; this may be a read error. V gene TRBV18 combines with J gene TRBJ2-3; maybe TRBD1 (5 bases). The V gene's germline CDR1 is KGHSH and CDR2 LQKENI. Trimming stripped 10 bases from V and 2 bases from J, with 13 bases between. The CDR3 totals 13 residues. The CDR3 sequence: CATAVGPTDTQYF. CDR3 in DNA: TGTGCCACCGCAGTGGGGCCCACAGATACGCAGTATTTT.

V is TRBV21-1 and J is TRBJ1-2; the D call in the table, TRBD1, was not verified against the DNA. TRBV21-1 is listed as a pseudogene. There are 13 residues in the CDR3. Here the CDR3 reads CASSRTGSYGYTF. Here the CDR3 DNA reads TGTGCCAGCAGCAGGACCGGGAGCTATGGCTACACCTTC.

This clonotype was found many times. This rearrangement joins TRBV6-1 to TRBJ2-1; D gene uncertain. Trimming pared 8 bases from V and 7 bases from J, leaving 21 bases between. The CDR3 runs to 15 residues. Looked up from germline, CDR1 is MNHNS and CDR2 is SASEGT. The CDR3 here is CASAPRAPVGNEQFF. CDR3 sequence (DNA): TGTGCCAGCGCCCCCCGGGCCCCAGTGGGGAATGAGCAGTTCTTC.

In this sample, this clonotype turned up many times. This chain links TRBV5-6 with TRBJ2-7; TRBD2 matches at 10 bases. The CDR3 extends over 14 amino acids. Per the germline V gene, CDR1 is SGHDT and CDR2 is YYEEEE. The J segment lost 2 bases and the V segment lost 2 bases, leaving 1 base of the junction unmatched. This CDR3 reads CASSFTSGAYEQYF. The CDR3 nucleotides are TGTGCCAGCAGCTTCACTAGCGGGGCCTACGAGCAGTACTTC. Full variable domain (rest looked up from reference TRBV5-6 and TRBJ2-7): DAGVTQSPTHLIKTRGQQVTLRCSPKSGHDTVSWYQQALGQGPQFIFQYYEEEERQRGNFPDRFSGHQFPNYSSELNVNALLLGDSALYLCASSFTSGAYEQYFGPGTRLTVT.

This clonotype occurred many times. The chain has TRBV24-1 and TRBJ2-5; the match to TRBD2 covers 10 bases. The CDR3 covers 15 residues. The J segment lost 4 bases and the V segment lost 2 bases, leaving 3 bases of the junction unmatched. Germline V gene data show CDR1 as KGHDR and CDR2 as SFDVKD. In DNA, the CDR3 is TGTGCCACCAGTGATTCAGCGGGAGGGGTAGAGACCCAGTACTTC. Translated: CATSDSAGGVETQYF.

This clonotype was seen ten or more times. This chain joins TRBV7-2 and TRBJ1-5; 7 positions match TRBD1. The CDR3 sequence is 14 residues long. Germline V gene sequence: CDR1 SGHTA, CDR2 FQGNSA. J lost 5 bases, V lost 6 bases, and 7 bases had no gene match. In DNA form, the CDR3 reads TGTGCCAGCAGTTTTAGGCAGGGGGATCAGCCCCAGCATTTT. Translation: CASSFRQGDQPQHF.

The table lists this clonotype with a few counts. The V and J genes are TRBV7-2 and TRBJ2-4; possible D gene TRBD2, 5 bases. V lost 6 bases and J 8 bases, leaving 17 bases between the germline ends. Per germline, CDR1 SGHTA and CDR2 FQGNSA. CDR3 length: 14 residues. CDR3 sequence reads: CASRDDYPPYIQYF. In DNA form, the CDR3 reads TGTGCCAGCAGGGATGACTATCCCCCATACATTCAGTACTTC. Full variable domain (remainder filled in from reference TRBV7-2 and TRBJ2-4): GAGVSQSPSNKVTEKGKDVELRCDPISGHTALYWYRQSLGQGLEFLIYFQGNSAPDKSGLPSDRFSAERTGGSVSTLTIQRTQQEDSAVYLCASRDDYPPYIQYFGAGTRLSVL.

The gene calls are TRBV27 and TRBJ2-4; maybe TRBD2 (6 bases). Germline CDR1 MNHEY, CDR2 SMNVEV (reference sequence). The CDR3 runs to 16 residues. V dropped 3 bases and J dropped 0 bases, with 12 bases sitting between them. The CDR3 DNA is TGTGCCAGCAGTTTCGGGAGCCCAGGAGCCAAAAACATTCAGTACTTC. The encoded protein is CASSFGSPGAKNIQYF.